A single sample gave rise to the 5 T cell receptor beta chains below, sequenced in a study of T cell repertoires in cytomegalovirus infection. MiXCR, run by TCRdb on the reads, gives a single entry per CDR3 protein. The sample includes more than 250,000 distinct CDR3 sequences, roughly 15% of them seen just once. The sequenced sample consisted of PBMCs. The receptors come from a human donor in good health (CMV status not recorded). Some clones in this sample may be carry-over from other donors' samples.

This clonotype was picked up many times. This sequence joins TRBV7-8 and TRBJ2-7, with 8 positions matching TRBD2. Germline V gene sequence: CDR1 SGHVS, CDR2 FQNEAQ. With 5 bases clipped from V and 0 bases from J, the junction kept 6 bases outside the gene matches. The CDR3 is 15 residues long. CDR3 amino acids: CASSATSGPSYEQYF. As DNA, the CDR3 is TGTGCCAGCAGCGCTACTAGCGGACCCTCCTACGAGCAGTACTTC.

In its sample, this clonotype was seen many times. This chain uses TRBV5-6 with TRBJ2-1, with 10 bases matching TRBD1. Trimming removed 1 base from V and 8 bases from J; junction bases left unmatched: 6. The CDR3 extends over 15 amino acids. The germline V gene has CDR1 SGHDT and CDR2 YYEEEE. CDR3 in amino acids: CASSLYRDRGYEQFF. The CDR3 region has the DNA TGTGCCAGCAGCTTGTACCGGGACAGGGGTTATGAGCAGTTCTTC.

In its sample, this clonotype was seen a few times. The rearrangement links TRBV27 to TRBJ2-1, with TRBD2 matching over 12 bases. Germline CDR1 reads MNHEY; CDR2 reads SMNVEV (reference sequence). The CDR3 has 15 amino acids. The ends lost 0 bases at V and 8 bases at J; junction bases unmatched: 2. The CDR3 DNA reads TGTGCCAGCAGTTTATCGGCTAGCGGGGGGGATGAGCAGTTCTTC. Translation gives CASSLSASGGDEQFF.

The chain is built from TRBV7-9 and TRBJ2-3, with D perhaps being TRBD1 or TRBD2 (5 bases each). The CDR3 is 14 amino acids. V gave up 3 bases and J gave up 2 bases, with 9 bases separating them. Germline V lookup: CDR1 SEHNR, CDR2 FQNEAQ (reference sequence). CDR3 in amino acids: CASSFRDHTDTQYF. The DNA of the CDR3 is TGTGCCAGCAGCTTTAGGGACCACACAGATACGCAGTATTTT. Full variable domain (missing parts from reference TRBV7-9 and TRBJ2-3): DTGVSQNPRHKITKRGQNVTFRCDPISEHNRLYWYRQTLGQGPEFLTYFQNEAQLEKSRLLSDRFSAERPKGSFSTLEIQRTEQGDSAMYLCASSFRDHTDTQYFGPGTRLTVL.

CDR3 in DNA: TGTGCCAGCAGCTTTGAGGGCTCTGGAAACACCATATATTTT. It translates to CASSFEGSGNTIYF. The rearrangement uses TRBV7-2 and TRBJ1-3; D gene ambiguous. The germline CDR1 and CDR2 sequences are SGHTA and FQGNSA. Trimming removed 3 bases from V and 0 bases from J, with 6 bases in between. The CDR3 consists of 14 residues.